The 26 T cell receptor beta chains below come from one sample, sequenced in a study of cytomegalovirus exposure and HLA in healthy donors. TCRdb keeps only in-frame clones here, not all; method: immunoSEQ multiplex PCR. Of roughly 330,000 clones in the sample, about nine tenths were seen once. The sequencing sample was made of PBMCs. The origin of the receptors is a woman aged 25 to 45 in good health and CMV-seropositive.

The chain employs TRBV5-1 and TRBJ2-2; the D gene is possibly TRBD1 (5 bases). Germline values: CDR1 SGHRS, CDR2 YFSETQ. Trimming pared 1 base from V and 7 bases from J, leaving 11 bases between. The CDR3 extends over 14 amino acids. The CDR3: CASSLIQADGELFF. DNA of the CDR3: TGCGCCAGCAGCTTGATACAGGCGGACGGGGAGCTGTTTTTT.

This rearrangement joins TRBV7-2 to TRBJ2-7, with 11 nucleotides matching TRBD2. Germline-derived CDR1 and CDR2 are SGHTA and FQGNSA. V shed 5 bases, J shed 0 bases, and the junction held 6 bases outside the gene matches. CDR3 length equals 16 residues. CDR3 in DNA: TGTGCCAGCAGCCGCGCTAGCGGGGGGTCCTCCTACGAGCAGTACTTC. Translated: CASSRASGGSSYEQYF. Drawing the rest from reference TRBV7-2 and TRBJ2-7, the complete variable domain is GAGVSQSPSNKVTEKGKDVELRCDPISGHTALYWYRQSLGQGLEFLIYFQGNSAPDKSGLPSDRFSAERTGGSVSTLTIQRTQQEDSAVYLCASSRASGGSSYEQYFGPGTRLTVT.

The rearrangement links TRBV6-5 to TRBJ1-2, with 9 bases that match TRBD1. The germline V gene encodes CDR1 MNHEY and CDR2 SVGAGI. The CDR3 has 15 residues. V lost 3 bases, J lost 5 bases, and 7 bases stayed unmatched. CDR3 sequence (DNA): TGTGCCAGCAGTTATTCGGGACAGGGAATATATGGCTACACCTTC. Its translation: CASSYSGQGIYGYTF.

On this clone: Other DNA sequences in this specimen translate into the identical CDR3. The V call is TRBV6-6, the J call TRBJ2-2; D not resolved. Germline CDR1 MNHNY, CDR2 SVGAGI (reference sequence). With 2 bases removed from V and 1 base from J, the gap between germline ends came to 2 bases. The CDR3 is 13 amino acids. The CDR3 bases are TGTGCCAGCAGTTACCAGAACACCGGGGAGCTGTTTTTT. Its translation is CASSYQNTGELFF.

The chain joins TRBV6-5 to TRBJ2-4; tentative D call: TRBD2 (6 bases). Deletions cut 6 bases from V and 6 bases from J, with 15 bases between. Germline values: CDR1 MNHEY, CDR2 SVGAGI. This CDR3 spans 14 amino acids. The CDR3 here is CASRSVGTPNIQYF. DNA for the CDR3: TGTGCCAGCAGGTCCGTAGGGACTCCAAACATTCAGTACTTC.

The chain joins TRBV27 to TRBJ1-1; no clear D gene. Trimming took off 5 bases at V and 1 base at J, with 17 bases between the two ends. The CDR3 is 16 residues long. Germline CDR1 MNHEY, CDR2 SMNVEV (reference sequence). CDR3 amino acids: CASSLRTWEGNTEAFF. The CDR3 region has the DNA TGTGCCAGCAGTCTCCGGACCTGGGAGGGGAACACTGAAGCTTTCTTT.

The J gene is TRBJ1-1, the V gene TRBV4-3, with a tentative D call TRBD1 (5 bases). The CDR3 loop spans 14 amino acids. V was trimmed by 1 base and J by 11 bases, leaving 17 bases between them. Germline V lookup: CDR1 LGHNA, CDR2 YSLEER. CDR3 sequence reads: CASSQALQPEGAFF. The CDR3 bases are TGCGCCAGCAGCCAAGCCCTACAGCCGGAGGGGGCTTTCTTT.

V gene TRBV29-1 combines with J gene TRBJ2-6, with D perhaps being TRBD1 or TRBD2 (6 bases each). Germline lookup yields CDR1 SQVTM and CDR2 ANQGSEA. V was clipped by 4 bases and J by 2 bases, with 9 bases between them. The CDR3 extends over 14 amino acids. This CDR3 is CSVVGGTGANVLTF. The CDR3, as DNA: TGCAGCGTTGTGGGGGGCACTGGGGCCAACGTCCTGACTTTC.

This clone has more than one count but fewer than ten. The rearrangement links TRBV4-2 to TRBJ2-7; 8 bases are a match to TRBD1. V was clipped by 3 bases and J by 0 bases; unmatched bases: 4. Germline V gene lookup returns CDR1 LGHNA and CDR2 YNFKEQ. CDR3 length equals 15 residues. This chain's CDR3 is CASSQGQDSSYEQYF. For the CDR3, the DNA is TGTGCCAGCAGCCAGGGACAGGATAGCTCCTACGAGCAGTACTTC.

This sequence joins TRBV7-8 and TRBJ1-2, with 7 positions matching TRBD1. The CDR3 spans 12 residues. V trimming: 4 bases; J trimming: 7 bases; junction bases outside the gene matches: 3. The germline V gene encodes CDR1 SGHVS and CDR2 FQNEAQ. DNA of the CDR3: TGTGCCAGCAGCTCGGGACAGTTTGGCTACACCTTC. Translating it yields CASSSGQFGYTF. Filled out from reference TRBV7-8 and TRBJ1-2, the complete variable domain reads GAGVSQSPRYKVAKRGQDVALRCDPISGHVSLFWYQQALGQGPEFLTYFQNEAQLDKSGLPSDRFFAERPEGSVSTLKIQRTQQEDSAVYLCASSSGQFGYTFGSGTRLTVV.

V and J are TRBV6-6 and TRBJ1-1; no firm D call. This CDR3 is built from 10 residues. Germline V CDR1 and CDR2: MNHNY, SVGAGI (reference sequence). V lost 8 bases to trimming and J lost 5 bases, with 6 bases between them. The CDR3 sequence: CASGTTEAFF. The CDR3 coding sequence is TGTGCCAGCGGTACTACTGAAGCTTTCTTT.

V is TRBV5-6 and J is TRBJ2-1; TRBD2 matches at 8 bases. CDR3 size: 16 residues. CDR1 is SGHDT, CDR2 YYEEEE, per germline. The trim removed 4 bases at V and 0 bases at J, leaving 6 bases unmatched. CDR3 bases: TGTGCCAGCAGCCCCGGACTAGCTAGCTCCTACAATGAGCAGTTCTTC. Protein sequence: CASSPGLASSYNEQFF.

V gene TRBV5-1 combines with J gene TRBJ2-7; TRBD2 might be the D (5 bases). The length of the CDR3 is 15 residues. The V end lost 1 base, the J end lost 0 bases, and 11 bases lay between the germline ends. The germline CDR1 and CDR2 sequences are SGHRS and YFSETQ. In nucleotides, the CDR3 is TGCGCCAGCAGCTTGTGGTCGGGGTCCTCCTACGAGCAGTACTTC. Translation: CASSLWSGSSYEQYF.

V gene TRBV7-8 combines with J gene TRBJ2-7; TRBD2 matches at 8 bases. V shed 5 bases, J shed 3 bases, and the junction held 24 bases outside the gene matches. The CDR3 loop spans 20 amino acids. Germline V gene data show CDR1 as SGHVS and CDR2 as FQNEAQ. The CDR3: CASSRVSGGASHLPVYEQYF. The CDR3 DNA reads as TGTGCCAGCAGCCGTGTATCGGGAGGGGCCTCCCACCTCCCAGTCTACGAGCAGTACTTC.

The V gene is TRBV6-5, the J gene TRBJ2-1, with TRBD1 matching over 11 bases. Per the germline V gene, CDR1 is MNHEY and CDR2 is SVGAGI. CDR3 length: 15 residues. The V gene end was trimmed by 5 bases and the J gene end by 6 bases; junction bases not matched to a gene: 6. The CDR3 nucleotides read TGTGCCAGCAGTACCCGGGACAGGGGGAGCAATGAGCAGTTCTTC. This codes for CASSTRDRGSNEQFF.

DNA of the CDR3: TGTGCCAGCAGCTCACCCGGGACAGGGGGACACTCTGGGGCCAACGTCCTGACTTTC. It encodes CASSSPGTGGHSGANVLTF. The rearrangement uses TRBV13 and TRBJ2-6; 11 bases agree with TRBD1. V lost 4 bases and J lost 0; bases outside the gene matches: 8. Germline assignment: CDR1 PRHDT and CDR2 FYEKMQ (reference sequence). The CDR3 totals 19 residues. Looking up the rest from reference TRBV13 and TRBJ2-6 gives the full variable domain: AAGVIQSPRHLIKEKRETATLKCYPIPRHDTVYWYQQGPGQDPQFLISFYEKMQSDKGSIPDRFSAQQFSDYHSELNMSSLELGDSALYFCASSSPGTGGHSGANVLTFGAGSRLTVL.

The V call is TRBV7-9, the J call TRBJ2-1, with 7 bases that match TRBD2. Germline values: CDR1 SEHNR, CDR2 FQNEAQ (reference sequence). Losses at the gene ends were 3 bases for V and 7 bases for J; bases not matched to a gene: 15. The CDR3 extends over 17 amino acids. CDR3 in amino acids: CASSFSFRRGKWNEQFF. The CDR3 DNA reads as TGTGCCAGCAGCTTCTCTTTCCGGCGGGGGAAATGGAATGAGCAGTTCTTC. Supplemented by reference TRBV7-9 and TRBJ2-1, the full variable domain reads DTGVSQNPRHKITKRGQNVTFRCDPISEHNRLYWYRQTLGQGPEFLTYFQNEAQLEKSRLLSDRFSAERPKGSFSTLEIQRTEQGDSAMYLCASSFSFRRGKWNEQFFGPGTRLTVL.

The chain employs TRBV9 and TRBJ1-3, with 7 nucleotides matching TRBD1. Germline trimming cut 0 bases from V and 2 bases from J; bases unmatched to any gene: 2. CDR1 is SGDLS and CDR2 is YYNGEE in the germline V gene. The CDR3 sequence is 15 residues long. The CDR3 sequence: CASSVGRGTGNTIYF. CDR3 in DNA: TGTGCCAGCAGCGTAGGCAGGGGGACTGGAAACACCATATATTTT.

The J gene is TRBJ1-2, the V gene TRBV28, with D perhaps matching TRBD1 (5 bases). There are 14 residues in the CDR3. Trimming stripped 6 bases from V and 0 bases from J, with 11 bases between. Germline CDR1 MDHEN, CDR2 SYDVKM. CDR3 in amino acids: CASRYGGANYGYTF. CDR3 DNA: TGTGCCAGCAGGTACGGGGGGGCTAACTATGGCTACACCTTC.

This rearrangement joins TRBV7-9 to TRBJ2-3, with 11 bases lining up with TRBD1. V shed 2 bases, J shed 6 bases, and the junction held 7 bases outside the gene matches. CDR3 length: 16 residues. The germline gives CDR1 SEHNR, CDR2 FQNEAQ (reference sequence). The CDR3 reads CASSLWVRDRGDTQYF. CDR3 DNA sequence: TGTGCCAGCAGCTTATGGGTCCGGGACAGGGGGGATACGCAGTATTTT.

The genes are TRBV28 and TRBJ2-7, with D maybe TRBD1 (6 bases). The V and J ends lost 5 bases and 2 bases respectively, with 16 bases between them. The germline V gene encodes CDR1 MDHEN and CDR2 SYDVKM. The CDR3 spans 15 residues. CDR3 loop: CASSVPAGATYEQYF. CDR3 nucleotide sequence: TGTGCCAGCAGTGTCCCGGCAGGGGCAACCTACGAGCAGTACTTC.

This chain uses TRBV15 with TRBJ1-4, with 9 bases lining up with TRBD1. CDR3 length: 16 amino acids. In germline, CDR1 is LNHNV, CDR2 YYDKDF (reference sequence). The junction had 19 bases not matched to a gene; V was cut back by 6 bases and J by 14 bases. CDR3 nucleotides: TGTGCCACCAGTAATACACAGGGGGCGAGGTTGGCCGAGCTGTTTTTT. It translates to CATSNTQGARLAELFF.

CDR3 sequence (DNA): TGTCTCTACTGGGGGCGCGGCACTGAAGCTTTCTTT. Residues: CLYWGRGTEAFF. The V gene is TRBV30, the J gene TRBJ1-1; possibly TRBD1 for D (6 bases). The germline V gene encodes CDR1 GTSNPN and CDR2 SVGIG (reference sequence). The CDR3 is made up of 12 amino acids.

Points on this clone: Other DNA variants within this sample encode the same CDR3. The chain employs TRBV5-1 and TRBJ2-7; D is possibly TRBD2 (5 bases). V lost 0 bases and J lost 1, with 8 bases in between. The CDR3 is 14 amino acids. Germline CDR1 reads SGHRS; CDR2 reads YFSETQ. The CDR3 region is CASSLAGLSYEQYF. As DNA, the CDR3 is TGCGCCAGCAGCTTGGCAGGACTTTCCTACGAGCAGTACTTC.

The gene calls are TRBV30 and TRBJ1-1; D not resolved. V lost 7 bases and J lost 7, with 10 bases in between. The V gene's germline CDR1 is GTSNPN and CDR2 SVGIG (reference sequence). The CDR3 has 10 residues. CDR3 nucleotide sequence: TGTGCCTTAACACGAGTTGAAGCTTTCTTT. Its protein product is CALTRVEAFF.

The CDR3 region has the DNA TGCGCCAGCAGCCAGGCGTGGGGACTAGCGGAGGTCTCCTACGAGCAGTACTTC. Its protein product is CASSQAWGLAEVSYEQYF. The chain is built from TRBV4-3 and TRBJ2-7; 11 bases match TRBD2. CDR3 length: 18 amino acids. The V gene's germline CDR1 is LGHNA and CDR2 YSLEER. V trimming: 3 bases; J trimming: 0 bases; junction bases outside the gene matches: 10.